The clone carrying this T cell receptor (beta chain) was recorded at least ten times. Its specificity is unknown. The TCR beta CDR3 regions underwent amplification from RNA transcripts. RT-PCR in the first round used HTBI primers; a second-round multiplex PCR followed. A single record per CDR3 protein comes from TCRdb applying MiXCR to the multiplex PCR reads. The table shows under 800,000 distinct CDR3 sequences, with 22% occurring only once. This sample stems from a study of Graves' ophthalmopathy and Graves' hyperthyroidism. General study findings and limits: The model's ophthalmopathy progression predictions had just under 71% sensitivity and 72% to 75% specificity.

Hyperthyroidism is called stable when no ophthalmopathy develops within 18 months of follow-up. Other autoimmune diseases, uncontrolled infections, pregnancy or lactation ruled patients out of participation. The diagnostic workup employed clinical symptoms, serum thyroxine, TRAb, thyroid ultrasound and orbital computed tomography. V lost 4 bases and J 9 bases, leaving 13 bases between the germline ends. This CDR3 region has 14 residues. Germline V gives CDR1 LNHNV, CDR2 YYDKDF (reference sequence). This chain joins TRBV15 and TRBJ1-6; D is unclear. The clonotype originates from a woman between 18 and 29 years old with stable Graves' hyperthyroidism. Some clones in this sample may be carry-over from other donors' samples. The specimen was peripheral blood. The CDR3 loop reads CATSNPQLPSPLHF. DNA for the CDR3: TGTGCCACCAGCAATCCGCAGTTGCCTTCACCCCTCCACTTT. The complete variable domain, with remaining parts taken from reference TRBV15 and TRBJ1-6, reads DAMVIQNPRYQVTQFGKPVTLSCSQTLNHNVMYWYQQKSSQAPKLLFHYYDKDFNNEADTPDNFQSRRPNTSFCFLDIRSPGLGDTAMYLCATSNPQLPSPLHFGNGTRLTVT.